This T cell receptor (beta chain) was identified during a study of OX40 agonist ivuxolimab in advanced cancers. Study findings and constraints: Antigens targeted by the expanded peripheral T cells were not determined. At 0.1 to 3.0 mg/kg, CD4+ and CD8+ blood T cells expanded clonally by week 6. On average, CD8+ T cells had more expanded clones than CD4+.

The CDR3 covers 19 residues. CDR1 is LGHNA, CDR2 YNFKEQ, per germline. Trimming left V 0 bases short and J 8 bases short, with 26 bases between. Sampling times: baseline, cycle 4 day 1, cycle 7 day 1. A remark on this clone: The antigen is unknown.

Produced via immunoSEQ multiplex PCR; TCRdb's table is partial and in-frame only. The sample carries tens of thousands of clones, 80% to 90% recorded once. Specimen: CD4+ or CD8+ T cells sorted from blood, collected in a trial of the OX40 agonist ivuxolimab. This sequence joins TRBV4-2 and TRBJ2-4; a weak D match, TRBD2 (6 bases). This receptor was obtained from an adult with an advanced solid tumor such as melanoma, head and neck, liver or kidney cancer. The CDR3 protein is CASSQDPLSGLKTSDIQYF. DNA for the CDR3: TGTGCCAGCAGCCAAGATCCTCTGAGCGGGTTGAAAACAAGTGACATTCAGTACTTC.